The 14 T cell receptor beta chains listed next were all sequenced from one sample in a study of blood T cell repertoires in COVID-19. Only in-frame clones appear in the TCRdb table, and some are missing; sequencing was by immunoSEQ multiplex PCR. The table records some 45,000 clones, about 75% of them present only once. Sample: peripheral blood. Source of these receptors: a man in his 70s with active or convalescent COVID-19.

DNA of the CDR3: TGCAGCGTTGAAGATCAGGGGTATGGCTACACCTTC. It is translated as CSVEDQGYGYTF. This chain connects TRBV29-1 to TRBJ1-2; possibly TRBD1 for D (6 bases). Germline CDR1 is SQVTM and CDR2 is ANQGSEA. The CDR3 extends over 12 amino acids. V was clipped by 0 bases and J by 5 bases, with 7 bases between them.

V is TRBV2 and J is TRBJ1-3; a weak D match, TRBD1 (5 bases). The CDR3 sequence is 13 residues long. Germline V gene sequence: CDR1 SNHLY, CDR2 FYNNEI. The V and J ends lost 7 bases and 2 bases respectively, with 9 bases between them. CDR3 sequence: CASKQETGNTIYF. The CDR3 nucleotides are TGTGCCAGCAAACAGGAAACTGGAAACACCATATATTTT.

The chain has TRBV3-1 (or the pseudogene TRBV3-2) and TRBJ1-2; D unresolved. Trimming stripped 4 bases from V and 2 bases from J, with 17 bases between. The CDR3 consists of 16 residues. Germline CDR1 reads LGHDT; CDR2 reads YNNKEL (reference sequence). CDR3 sequence reads: CASSPPAPGKNYGYTF. Written as DNA, the CDR3 is TGTGCCAGCAGCCCCCCCGCACCGGGAAAAAACTATGGCTACACCTTC.

This chain links TRBV5-1 with TRBJ2-7, with D perhaps TRBD1 or TRBD2 (6 bases each). This CDR3 has 18 residues. With 4 bases removed from V and 5 bases from J, the gap between germline ends came to 28 bases. CDR1 is SGHRS, CDR2 YFSETQ, per germline. The CDR3, as DNA: TGCGCCAGCAGCCTGGGACTCCTACCTCCGAGGCAGGGGAACGAGCAGTACTTC. Its translation is CASSLGLLPPRQGNEQYF. The full variable domain, completed using reference TRBV5-1 and TRBJ2-7, is KAGVTQTPRYLIKTRGQQVTLSCSPISGHRSVSWYQQTPGQGLQFLFEYFSETQRNKGNFPGRFSGRQFSNSRSEMNVSTLELGDSALYLCASSLGLLPPRQGNEQYFGPGTRLTVT.

This chain connects TRBV6-6 to TRBJ1-4; D is unresolved. Germline V CDR1 and CDR2: MNHNY, SVGAGI (reference sequence). The CDR3 runs 15 residues. V lost 2 bases and J 0 bases, leaving 7 bases between the germline ends. The CDR3 DNA is TGTGCCAGCAGTTACGAGGGCCCAACTAATGAAAAACTGTTTTTT. Translating gives CASSYEGPTNEKLFF.

The rearrangement uses TRBV29-1 and TRBJ1-1; no reliable D call. The germline V gene encodes CDR1 SQVTM and CDR2 ANQGSEA. Trimming cost V 4 bases and J 6 bases, with 15 bases left between them. The CDR3 length is 13 residues. CDR3 loop: CSVGGRPQAEAFF. The CDR3 DNA sequence: TGCAGCGTTGGCGGCCGGCCCCAAGCTGAAGCTTTCTTT.

The chain uses TRBV3-1 (or the pseudogene TRBV3-2) and TRBJ2-5; TRBD2 matches 11 bases. This CDR3 contains 14 residues. Germline V CDR1 and CDR2: LGHDT, YNNKEL (reference sequence). The trim removed 5 bases at V and 5 bases at J, leaving 4 bases unmatched. DNA of the CDR3: TGTGCCAGCAGCTTAGCGGGGGGGCCGGAGACCCAGTACTTC. This gives the protein CASSLAGGPETQYF.

The CDR3 nucleotides read TGTGCCAGCAACAGTCGCTTCCAAGAGACCCAGTACTTC. This sequence encodes CASNSRFQETQYF. The chain combines TRBV2 with TRBJ2-5; no reliable D call. Trimming cost V 7 bases and J 1 base, with 10 bases left between them. The CDR3 totals 13 residues. Germline V gene data show CDR1 as SNHLY and CDR2 as FYNNEI.

The J gene is TRBJ1-5, the V gene TRBV30; possible D gene TRBD1, 6 bases. Germline V lookup: CDR1 GTSNPN, CDR2 SVGIG (reference sequence). The CDR3 extends over 11 amino acids. Trimming removed 3 bases from V and 11 bases from J, with 11 bases in between. CDR3 nucleotides: TGTGCCTGGAGCCTTCAGGGGTCCCAGCATTTT. As protein: CAWSLQGSQHF.

This clone turned up a few times. This chain links TRBV6-5 with TRBJ1-2, with D maybe TRBD1 (5 bases). V lost 5 bases, J lost 2 bases, and 12 bases lay in between. The CDR3 consists of 14 residues. Germline CDR1 and CDR2: MNHEY and SVGAGI. The CDR3 bases are TGTGCCAGCAGTCGGGGGACGGTAAACTATGGCTACACCTTC. It translates to CASSRGTVNYGYTF.

The chain is built from TRBV7-8 and TRBJ2-6, with D perhaps TRBD2 (7 bases). Germline V lookup: CDR1 SGHVS, CDR2 FQNEAQ. The CDR3 covers 15 residues. Trimming shortened V by 3 bases and J by 4 bases, and 10 bases separated the two germline ends. CDR3 sequence: CASSLAGAGANVLTF. CDR3 in DNA: TGTGCCAGCAGCTTGGCGGGGGCAGGGGCCAACGTCCTGACTTTC.

The gene calls are TRBV7-2 and TRBJ1-1; 7 nucleotides agree with TRBD1. This CDR3 has 16 residues. The germline CDR1 and CDR2 sequences are SGHTA and FQGNSA. The junction had 6 bases not matched to a gene; V was cut back by 2 bases and J by 0 bases. The CDR3 loop is CASSLYLGQMNTEAFF. The CDR3 DNA is TGTGCCAGCAGCTTATATCTGGGACAGATGAACACTGAAGCTTTCTTT.

This chain's CDR3 is CASSLRQGGYGYTF. For the CDR3, the DNA is TGTGCCAGCAGCTTGCGACAGGGAGGCTATGGCTACACCTTC. This sequence joins TRBV5-5 and TRBJ1-2; TRBD1 matches at 7 bases. The CDR3 is 14 amino acids. The ends lost 1 base at V and 4 bases at J; junction bases unmatched: 4. Germline V gives CDR1 SGHKS, CDR2 YYEKEE (reference sequence).

The V call is TRBV18, the J call TRBJ2-1; 12 nucleotides align to TRBD2. The V and J ends lost 1 base and 5 bases, in that order; junction bases with no gene match: 0. The germline V gene encodes CDR1 KGHSH and CDR2 LQKENI. This CDR3 spans 15 amino acids. The CDR3 here is CASSPRLAGDNEQFF. Here the CDR3 DNA reads TGTGCCAGCTCACCACGACTAGCGGGGGACAATGAGCAGTTCTTC.